This T cell receptor (beta chain) originates from a study of blood T cell repertoires in COVID-19. Study information: PBMCs, B-cell-depleted T cells, or T cells were the source of the cDNA or gDNA that made up the material.

The CDR3 has 13 residues. Per germline, CDR1 SGHNT and CDR2 YYREEE (reference sequence). V lost 1 base to trimming and J lost 5 bases, with 9 bases between them. The table came from immunoSEQ multiplex PCR; TCRdb's copy has only in-frame clones and leaves some out. The sample carries roughly 100,000 clones, around 88% recorded once. This sequence originates from a man in his fifties with COVID-19, enrolled during active disease. The chain uses TRBV5-4 and TRBJ1-2; D gene uncertain. The sample taken for sequencing was peripheral blood. CDR3 DNA sequence: TGTGCCAGCAGCTTGTCGTCAGTTTATGGCTACACCTTC. Protein sequence: CASSLSSVYGYTF.